This TCR beta chain was captured in a study of cytomegalovirus exposure and HLA in healthy donors. Whole-study findings and limits: The authors later linked a missense DCLRE1C variant to TCR beta V- and J-gene trimming. Earlier analysis looked at TCR beta V segments, and most were productive about 90% or about 30% of the time. There were about 160 TCR beta chains listed as cytomegalovirus-associated.

In regard to this clone: No antigen is known for it.

PCR primers comprised 60 Vbeta and 13 Jbeta primers. Sequenced by immunoSEQ multiplex PCR; TCRdb stores in-frame clones only, minus some. Of about 110,000 clones in the sample, about four fifths were seen once. The germline CDR1 and CDR2 sequences are SGDLS and YYNGEE. V lost 4 bases to trimming and J lost 4 bases, with 9 bases between them. CDR3 size: 13 residues. The chain links TRBV9 to TRBJ2-1, with D perhaps matching TRBD1 (6 bases). The TCR was taken from a woman aged 25 to 39 in good health and CMV-seronegative. The sequencing sample was made of PBMCs. The CDR3 is CASSSGTYNEQFF. The CDR3 nucleotides read TGTGCCAGCAGCTCCGGGACATACAATGAGCAGTTCTTC. The variable domain in full, with the rest retrieved from reference TRBV9 and TRBJ2-1, is DSGVTQTPKHLITATGQRVTLRCSPRSGDLSVYWYQQSLDQGLQFLIQYYNGEERAKGNILERFSAQQFPDLHSELNLSSLELGDSALYFCASSSGTYNEQFFGPGTRLTVL.